Each of the 4 T cell receptor beta chains below was sequenced from the same sample in a study of T cell responses to AZD1222 COVID-19 vaccine. Profiling relied on immunoSEQ multiplex PCR, and the TCRdb table lists in-frame clones only, not all of them. The sample consists of 45,000 to 60,000 clones, roughly nine tenths of them appearing once. This specimen consisted of peripheral blood, obtained on day 0 of AZD1222 vaccination. These TCRs come from an adult in good health.

The genes are TRBV30 and TRBJ2-7; D unclear. Germline V lookup: CDR1 GTSNPN, CDR2 SVGIG (reference sequence). The CDR3 is made up of 11 amino acids. Trimming removed 3 bases from V and 3 bases from J, with 6 bases in between. In DNA form, the CDR3 reads TGTGCCTGGAGAGGTCACTACGAGCAGTACTTC. It translates to CAWRGHYEQYF.

This rearrangement joins TRBV2 to TRBJ2-5; 10 bases align to TRBD2. From germline, CDR1 is SNHLY and CDR2 FYNNEI. The CDR3 covers 14 residues. Trimming cost V 7 bases and J 5 bases; bases outside gene matches: 7. The CDR3 loop reads CASISSGSMETQYF. The CDR3 bases are TGTGCCAGCATTTCTAGCGGGAGTATGGAGACCCAGTACTTC.

The chain carries TRBV5-1 and TRBJ2-5; tentatively, D is TRBD2 (5 bases). The CDR3 spans 15 residues. V lost 3 bases, J lost 4 bases, and 16 bases lay in between. Germline lookup yields CDR1 SGHRS and CDR2 YFSETQ. The CDR3 DNA follows: TGCGCCAGCAGCTCTGGTTTAGGGAGCGTAGAGACCCAGTACTTC. Its translation is CASSSGLGSVETQYF.

CDR3 in DNA: TGCGCCAGCAGCGAAGGGACAGGGGATCAGCCCCAGCATTTT. It is translated as CASSEGTGDQPQHF. This chain joins TRBV5-1 and TRBJ1-5, with 10 bases fitting TRBD1. CDR3 length equals 14 residues. Germline V gives CDR1 SGHRS, CDR2 YFSETQ. V trimming: 4 bases; J trimming: 5 bases; junction bases outside the gene matches: 3.